This entry is about one TCR beta chain. Per the germline V gene, CDR1 is MDHEN and CDR2 is SYDVKM. The CDR3 consists of 14 residues. Trimming took 4 bases from V and 3 from J; bases not matched to a gene: 2. These data originate in a study of blood T cell repertoires in COVID-19. Study in general: Spain, Italy and the United States supplied samples that represented acute and convalescent COVID-19.

Study processing details: For nucleated cells, counts were estimated from reference gene primer amplification. Only in-frame clones appear in the TCRdb table, and some are missing; sequencing was by immunoSEQ multiplex PCR. Clone size and the V and J calls come from that table; the DNA yielded D and trimming. The top ten hold roughly 20% of the sample, which has over 95,000 clones, approximately 85% seen once. Material for sequencing was peripheral blood. This sequence was found in a woman older than 75 with active or convalescent COVID-19. The chain combines TRBV28 with TRBJ2-3, with 9 bases fitting TRBD2. CDR3 nucleotide sequence: TGTGCCAGCAGTTACAGCGGGAGGACAGATACGCAGTATTTT. Translation: CASSYSGRTDTQYF.